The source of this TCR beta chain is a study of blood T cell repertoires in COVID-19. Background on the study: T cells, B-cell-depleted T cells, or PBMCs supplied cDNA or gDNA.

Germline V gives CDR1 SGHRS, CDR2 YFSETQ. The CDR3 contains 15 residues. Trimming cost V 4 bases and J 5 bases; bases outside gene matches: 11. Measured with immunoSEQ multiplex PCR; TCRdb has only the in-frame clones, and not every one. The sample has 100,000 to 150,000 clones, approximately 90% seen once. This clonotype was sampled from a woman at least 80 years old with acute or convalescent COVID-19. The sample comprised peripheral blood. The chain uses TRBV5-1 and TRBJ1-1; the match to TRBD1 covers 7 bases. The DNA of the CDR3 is TGCGCCAGCAGCGGAATACAGGGGTTGGGGACTGAAGCTTTCTTT. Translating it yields CASSGIQGLGTEAFF.